The 10 T cell receptor beta chains below all came from one sample that was sequenced in a study of shared clonotypes between healthy human individuals. The table came from immunoSEQ multiplex PCR; TCRdb's copy has only in-frame clones and leaves some out. The sample yields more than 2 million clones, roughly 93% seen once. Naivety among CD8 cells was defined by CD45RO negativity and positive CCR7 selection, thereby excluding terminally differentiated effector memory CD45RA+ cells. The specimen sequenced was naive CD8+ T cells from PBMCs. The receptors were gathered from a man aged 18 to 29 in good health. Some clones in this sample may be carry-over from other donors' samples.

V is TRBV28 and J is TRBJ2-1; TRBD2 aligns across 11 bases. V shed 2 bases, J shed 2 bases, and the junction held 2 bases outside the gene matches. Looked up from germline, CDR1 is MDHEN and CDR2 is SYDVKM. The CDR3 has 16 amino acids. This chain's CDR3 is CASSLRLAGPYNEQFF. CDR3 DNA sequence: TGTGCCAGCAGTTTAAGACTAGCGGGACCCTACAATGAGCAGTTCTTC.

The V call is TRBV11-3, the J call TRBJ2-3; D may be TRBD2 (6 bases). V was shortened by 5 bases and J by 5 bases, with 20 bases between the two germline ends. Germline CDR1 is SGHNT and CDR2 is YENEEA. The CDR3 has 16 residues. The CDR3 DNA reads TGTGCCAGCAGCCTAACCTGGGACTTCCCTGGAGATACGCAGTATTTT. Translated: CASSLTWDFPGDTQYF.

V usage is TRBV7-9 and J usage is TRBJ2-7, with TRBD2 matching over 7 bases. Germline CDR1 SEHNR, CDR2 FQNEAQ (reference sequence). V dropped 6 bases and J dropped 7; count of bases not matched to a gene: 12. This CDR3 contains 14 residues. CDR3 sequence: CASRAGDEGLEQYF. The CDR3 DNA sequence: TGTGCCAGCAGGGCGGGAGATGAGGGTTTGGAGCAGTACTTC.

The chain is built from TRBV27 and TRBJ2-1, with a weak D call TRBD1 (5 bases). The CDR3 runs 15 residues. V was cut by 5 bases and J by 0 bases, with 11 bases left in between. Germline V gene data show CDR1 as MNHEY and CDR2 as SMNVEV (reference sequence). In DNA, the CDR3 is TGTGCCAGCAGTCTCCAGGGAATCTCCTACAATGAGCAGTTCTTC. This encodes CASSLQGISYNEQFF.

The chain links TRBV27 to TRBJ1-4; D is possibly TRBD1 (5 bases). V lost 7 bases and J lost 7, with 10 bases in between. Germline CDR1 MNHEY, CDR2 SMNVEV (reference sequence). There are 12 residues in the CDR3. The CDR3 here is CASTGAGEKLFF. In nucleotides, the CDR3 is TGTGCCAGCACTGGGGCTGGTGAAAAACTGTTTTTT.

The chain couples TRBV28 to TRBJ1-2; TRBD1 matches at 7 bases. The CDR3 has 14 amino acids. Per germline, CDR1 MDHEN and CDR2 SYDVKM. Unmatched junction bases numbered 8, after V lost 6 bases and J lost 4 bases. CDR3 region: CASSPLTGAYGYTF. Here the CDR3 DNA reads TGTGCCAGCAGCCCCCTCACAGGGGCCTATGGCTACACCTTC.

V usage is TRBV29-1 and J usage is TRBJ2-2, with 9 bases identical to TRBD1. The germline gives CDR1 SQVTM, CDR2 ANQGSEA. Trimming took 4 bases from V and 4 from J; bases not matched to a gene: 4. This CDR3 comprises 14 residues. Here the CDR3 DNA reads TGCAGCGTTGTTGTGGGACAGGGCACCGGGGAGCTGTTTTTT. Its protein is CSVVVGQGTGELFF.

The V call is TRBV7-9, the J call TRBJ2-3; D may correspond to TRBD1 or TRBD2 (5 bases each). Looked up from germline, CDR1 is SEHNR and CDR2 is FQNEAQ (reference sequence). V was cut by 3 bases and J by 1 base, with 23 bases left in between. The CDR3 runs 19 residues. This CDR3 reads CASSFRVESGPTGTDTQYF. The CDR3 nucleotides read TGTGCCAGCAGCTTCAGAGTGGAATCGGGACCCACAGGCACAGATACGCAGTATTTT.

The chain has TRBV5-6 and TRBJ2-7; D may be TRBD1 (5 bases). Germline CDR1 and CDR2: SGHDT and YYEEEE. Between the trimmed V and J ends, which lost 7 bases and 4 bases, there was a span of 18 bases. The CDR3 is 14 residues long. CDR3 DNA: TGTGCCAGCGCCAACCTCTGGGGCCGATACGAGCAGTACTTC. It is translated as CASANLWGRYEQYF.

V and J are TRBV28 and TRBJ2-7, with D perhaps matching TRBD1 (5 bases). This CDR3 region has 15 residues. V was clipped by 6 bases and J by 3 bases, with 18 bases between them. Germline loops: CDR1 MDHEN, CDR2 SYDVKM. As DNA, the CDR3 is TGTGCCAGCAGACCACCCAGGGCTGAAAACTACGAGCAGTACTTC. The encoded protein is CASRPPRAENYEQYF.